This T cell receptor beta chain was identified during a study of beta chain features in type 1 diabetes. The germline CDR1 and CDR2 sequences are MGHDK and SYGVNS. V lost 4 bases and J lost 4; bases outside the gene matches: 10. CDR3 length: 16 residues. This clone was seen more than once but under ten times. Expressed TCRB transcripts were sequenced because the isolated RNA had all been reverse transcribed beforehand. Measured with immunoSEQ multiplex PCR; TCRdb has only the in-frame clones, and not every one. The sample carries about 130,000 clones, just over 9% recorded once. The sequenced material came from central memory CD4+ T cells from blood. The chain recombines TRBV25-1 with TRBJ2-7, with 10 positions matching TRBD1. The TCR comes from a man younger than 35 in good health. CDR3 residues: CASSGPGQGGRYEQYF. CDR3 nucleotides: TGTGCCAGCAGTGGACCCGGACAGGGGGGACGTTACGAGCAGTACTTC.